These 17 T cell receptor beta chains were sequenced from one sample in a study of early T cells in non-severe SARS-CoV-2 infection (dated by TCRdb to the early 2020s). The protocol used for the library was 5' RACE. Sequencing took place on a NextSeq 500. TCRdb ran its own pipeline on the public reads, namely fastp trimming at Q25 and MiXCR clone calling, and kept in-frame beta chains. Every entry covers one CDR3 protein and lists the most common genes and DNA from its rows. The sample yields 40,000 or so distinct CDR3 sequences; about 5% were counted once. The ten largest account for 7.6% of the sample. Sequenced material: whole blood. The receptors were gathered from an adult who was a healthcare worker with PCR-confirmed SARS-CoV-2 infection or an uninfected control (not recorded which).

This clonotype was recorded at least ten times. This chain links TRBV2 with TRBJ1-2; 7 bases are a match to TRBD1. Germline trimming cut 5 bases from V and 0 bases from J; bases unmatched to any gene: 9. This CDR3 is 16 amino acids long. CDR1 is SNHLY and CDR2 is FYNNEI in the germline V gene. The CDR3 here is CASSRTGGQSNYGYTF. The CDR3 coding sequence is TGTGCCAGCAGTAGGACGGGGGGACAGTCTAACTATGGCTACACCTTC.

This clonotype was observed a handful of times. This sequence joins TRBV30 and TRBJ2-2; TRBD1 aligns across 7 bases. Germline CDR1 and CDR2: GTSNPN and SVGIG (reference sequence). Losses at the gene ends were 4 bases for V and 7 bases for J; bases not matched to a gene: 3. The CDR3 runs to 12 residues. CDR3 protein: CAWTGGSGELFF. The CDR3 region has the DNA TGTGCCTGGACAGGGGGTAGCGGGGAGCTGTTTTTT.

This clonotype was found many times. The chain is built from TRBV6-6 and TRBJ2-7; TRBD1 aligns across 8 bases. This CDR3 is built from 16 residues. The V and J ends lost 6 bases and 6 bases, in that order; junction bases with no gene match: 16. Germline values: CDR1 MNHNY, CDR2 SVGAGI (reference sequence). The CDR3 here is CASSHGGQAGPGEQYF. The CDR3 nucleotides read TGTGCCAGCAGCCACGGGGGACAGGCAGGGCCAGGCGAGCAGTACTTC.

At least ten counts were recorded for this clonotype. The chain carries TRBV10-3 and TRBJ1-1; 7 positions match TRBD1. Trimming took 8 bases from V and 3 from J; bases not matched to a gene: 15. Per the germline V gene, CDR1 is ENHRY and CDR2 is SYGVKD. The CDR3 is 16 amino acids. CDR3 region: CAILLARQGGDTEAFF. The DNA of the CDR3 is TGTGCCATCCTACTGGCCCGACAGGGAGGTGACACTGAAGCTTTCTTT.

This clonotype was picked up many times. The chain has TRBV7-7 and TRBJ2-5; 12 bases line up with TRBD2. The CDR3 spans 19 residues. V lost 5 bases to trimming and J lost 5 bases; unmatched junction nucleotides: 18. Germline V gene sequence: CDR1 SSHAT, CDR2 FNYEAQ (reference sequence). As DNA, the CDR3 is TGTGCCAGCAGCCCGTTGCCCTTAATCCGGACTAGCGGGACGGAGACCCAGTACTTC. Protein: CASSPLPLIRTSGTETQYF. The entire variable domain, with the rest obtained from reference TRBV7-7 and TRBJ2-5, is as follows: GAGVSQSPRYKVTKRGQDVTLRCDPISSHATLYWYQQALGQGPEFLTYFNYEAQPDKSGLPSDRFSAERPEGSISTLTIQRTEQRDSAMYRCASSPLPLIRTSGTETQYFGPGTRLLVL.

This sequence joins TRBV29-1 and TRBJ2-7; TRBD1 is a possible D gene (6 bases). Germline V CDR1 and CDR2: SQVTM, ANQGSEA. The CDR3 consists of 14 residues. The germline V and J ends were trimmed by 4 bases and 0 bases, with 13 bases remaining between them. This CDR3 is CSVGGGHLSYEQYF. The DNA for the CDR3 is TGCAGCGTTGGAGGGGGACACCTCTCCTACGAGCAGTACTTC.

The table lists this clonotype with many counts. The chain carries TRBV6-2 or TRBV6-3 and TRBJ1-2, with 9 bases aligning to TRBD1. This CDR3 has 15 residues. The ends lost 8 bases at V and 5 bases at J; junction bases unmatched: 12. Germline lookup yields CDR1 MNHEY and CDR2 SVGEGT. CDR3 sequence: CASAPRRTGEYGYTF. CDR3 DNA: TGTGCCAGCGCCCCTCGAAGGACAGGGGAGTATGGCTACACCTTC.

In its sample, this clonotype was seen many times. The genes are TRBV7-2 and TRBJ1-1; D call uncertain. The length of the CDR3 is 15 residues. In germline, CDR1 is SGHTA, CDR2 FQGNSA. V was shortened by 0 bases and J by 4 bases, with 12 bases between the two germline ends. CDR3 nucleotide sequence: TGTGCCAGCAGCTTAGCGCTGGTCAGTCTCACTGAAGCTTTCTTT. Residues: CASSLALVSLTEAFF.

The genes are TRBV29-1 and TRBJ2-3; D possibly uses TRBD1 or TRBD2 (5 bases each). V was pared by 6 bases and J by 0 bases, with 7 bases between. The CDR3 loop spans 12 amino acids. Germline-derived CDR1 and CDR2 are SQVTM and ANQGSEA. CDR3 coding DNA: TGCAGCGTCGGGGCAAGCACAGATACGCAGTATTTT. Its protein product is CSVGASTDTQYF.

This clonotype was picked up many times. For the CDR3, the DNA is TGTGCTGTGAACATTCAGTACTTC. Translated, it gives CAVNIQYF. The chain is built from TRBV18 and TRBJ2-4, with unresolved D. This CDR3 has 8 amino acids. CDR1 KGHSH and CDR2 LQKENI come from the germline V gene.

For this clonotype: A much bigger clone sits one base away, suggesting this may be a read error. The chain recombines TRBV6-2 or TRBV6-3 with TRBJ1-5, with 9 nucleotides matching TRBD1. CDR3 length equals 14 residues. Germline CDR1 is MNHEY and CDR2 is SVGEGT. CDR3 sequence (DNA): TGTGCCAGCAGTCTTACAGGGGGCGGTCAGCCCCACCATTTT. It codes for CASSLTGGGQPHHF.

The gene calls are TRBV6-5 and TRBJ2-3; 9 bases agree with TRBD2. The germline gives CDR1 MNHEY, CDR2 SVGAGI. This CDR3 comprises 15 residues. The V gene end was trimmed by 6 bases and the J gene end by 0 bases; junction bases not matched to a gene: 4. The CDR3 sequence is CASRSSGDSTDTQYF. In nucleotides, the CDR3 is TGTGCCAGCAGGTCTAGCGGGGATAGCACAGATACGCAGTATTTT.

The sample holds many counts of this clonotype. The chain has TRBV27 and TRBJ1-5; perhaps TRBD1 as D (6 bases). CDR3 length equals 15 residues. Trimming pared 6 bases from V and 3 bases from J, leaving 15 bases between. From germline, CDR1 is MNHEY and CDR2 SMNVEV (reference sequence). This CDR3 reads CASRQITGSNQPQHF. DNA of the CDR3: TGTGCCAGCAGGCAGATAACAGGGTCCAATCAGCCCCAGCATTTT.

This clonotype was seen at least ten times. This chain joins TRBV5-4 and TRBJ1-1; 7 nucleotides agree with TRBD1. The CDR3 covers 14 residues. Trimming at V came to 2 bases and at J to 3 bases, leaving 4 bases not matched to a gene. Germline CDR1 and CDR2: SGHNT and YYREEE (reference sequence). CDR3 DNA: TGTGCCAGCAGCTTAAGGGGGCCTTACACTGAAGCTTTCTTT. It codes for CASSLRGPYTEAFF.

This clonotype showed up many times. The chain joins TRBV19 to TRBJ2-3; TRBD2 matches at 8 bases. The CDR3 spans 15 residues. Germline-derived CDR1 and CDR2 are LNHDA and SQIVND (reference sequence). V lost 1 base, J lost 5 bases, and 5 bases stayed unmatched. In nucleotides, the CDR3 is TGTGCCAGTAGTATAGGCGGGAGGTGGGGAGATACGCAGTATTTT. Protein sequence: CASSIGGRWGDTQYF.

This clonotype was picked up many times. The CDR3 DNA reads as TGCAGTGCTAGAGAGTACAGGGCCGACGAAAAACTGTTTTTT. This codes for CSAREYRADEKLFF. The rearrangement links TRBV20-1 to TRBJ1-4, with D perhaps matching TRBD1 (6 bases). This CDR3 region has 14 residues. Germline V lookup: CDR1 DFQATT, CDR2 SNEGSKA (reference sequence). V gave up 0 bases and J gave up 8 bases, with 13 bases separating them.

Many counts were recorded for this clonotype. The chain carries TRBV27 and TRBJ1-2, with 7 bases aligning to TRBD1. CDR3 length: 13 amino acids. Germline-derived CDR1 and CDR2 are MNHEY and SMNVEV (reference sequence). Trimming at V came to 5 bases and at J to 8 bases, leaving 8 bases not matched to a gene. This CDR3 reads CASSPSTGEGYTF. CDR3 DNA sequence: TGTGCCAGCAGTCCTTCTACAGGGGAAGGCTACACCTTC.